This T cell receptor (beta chain) derives from a study of blood T cell repertoires in COVID-19. Study at large: Sample material is recorded as cDNA or gDNA derived from T cells, B-cell-depleted T cells, or PBMCs.

Some clones are missing from TCRdb's copy, which holds only in-frame ones; the method was immunoSEQ multiplex PCR. The sample carries about 150,000 clones, about 90% recorded once. The germline V gene encodes CDR1 MNHEY and CDR2 SMNVEV (reference sequence). V was shortened by 6 bases and J by 7 bases, with 16 bases between the two germline ends. CDR3 length equals 13 residues. Sequencing was carried out using PBMCs or T cells enriched from blood (not recorded which). The TCR was taken from a woman aged 35 to 49 who had been exposed to COVID-19. This chain uses TRBV27 with TRBJ2-7; perhaps TRBD1 as D (7 bases). The CDR3 sequence is CASSQGGLQEQYF. CDR3 nucleotide sequence: TGTGCCAGCAGCCAGGGGGGTCTGCAGGAGCAGTACTTC.